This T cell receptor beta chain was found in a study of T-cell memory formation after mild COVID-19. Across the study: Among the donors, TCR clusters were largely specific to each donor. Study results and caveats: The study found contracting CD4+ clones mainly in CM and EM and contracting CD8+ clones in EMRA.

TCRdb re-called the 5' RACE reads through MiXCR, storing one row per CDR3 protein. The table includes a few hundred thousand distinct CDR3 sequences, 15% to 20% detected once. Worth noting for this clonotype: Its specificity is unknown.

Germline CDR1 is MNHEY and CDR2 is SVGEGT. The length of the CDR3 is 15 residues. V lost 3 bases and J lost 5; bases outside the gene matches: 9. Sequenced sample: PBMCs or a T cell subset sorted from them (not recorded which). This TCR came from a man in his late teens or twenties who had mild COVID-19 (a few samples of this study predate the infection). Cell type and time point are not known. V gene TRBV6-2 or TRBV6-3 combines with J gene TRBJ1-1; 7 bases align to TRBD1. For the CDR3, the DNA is TGTGCCAGCAGTTATGGGCCGGGACAGTTGACTGAAGCTTTCTTT. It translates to CASSYGPGQLTEAFF.